In this sample, the clone carrying this TCR beta chain turned up many times. V lost 1 base, J lost 2 bases, and 9 bases lay in between. CDR1 LGHNA and CDR2 YSLEER come from the germline V gene. CDR3 length: 16 residues. TCRdb recomputed calls from the 5' RACE reads with MiXCR, one row per CDR3 protein. Counted here are 110,000 or so distinct CDR3 sequences, more than 2.5% occurring once; the ten biggest clones make up around 1.4%. This entry belongs to a study of neurological immune-mediated disorders. The V call is TRBV4-3, the J call TRBJ2-6; D call uncertain. What was sequenced was PBMCs. This receptor was taken from a woman younger than 45 with multiple sclerosis. CDR3 region: CASSQVNGAGANVLTF. DNA of the CDR3: TGCGCCAGCAGCCAAGTTAATGGGGCTGGGGCCAACGTCCTGACTTTC.